Below, one TCR beta chain is given with its context. This clonotype was picked up a small number of times. It has no known antigen specificity. No per-base quality is available; no much larger clone lies one base away. cDNA synthesis used template-switch 5'RACE with a primer carrying a 10-nucleotide random unique molecular identifier tagging each TCR transcript. Over 170 million TCR-beta sequences, covering 15-18 subjects, were produced in each sequencing run. Total RNA was extracted with the RNeasy kit. TCR-beta VDJ regions were amplified with primers for the TCR constant region and the 5'RACE anchor, using the KAPA Real-time Library Amplification kit. Sample indexes and Illumina adaptors were added in a first PCR, after which library yield was increased in a second PCR. The roughly 650 bp TCR product was size-selected on a 2% E-gel SizeSelection system after Ampure bead purification. Before pooling, library quality was assessed on a Bioanalyzer, concentration was determined with Qubit, and library quantification was performed with the Kapa Library Quantification kit. Libraries were sequenced paired-end 2 x 150 bp on an Illumina HiSeq 2500. To increase sequence diversity, about 25-31% phiX was spiked into each library pool. The paper's processing steps were these. Quality-filtered reads were processed with the UMI-based MiGEC pipeline, which removed over 85% of raw TCR sequences during error correction. VDJ genes were aligned to IMGT germline references, and each clonotype was defined by a unique CDR3 amino acid sequence together with V-J genes. Clonal expansion, Shannon diversity, and CDR3 relatedness (CalcPairwiseDistances, ClusterSamples) were evaluated with VDJtools, and phylogenetic trees were built with CLCbio workbench. A clone was classed as expanded if it had 8 or more unique UMIs, a cutoff based on coefficient-of-variation modelling across technical triplicates. Using fastp at Q25 and MiXCR, TCRdb reprocessed the public reads and kept productive beta chains. Each CDR3 protein gets just one entry, which takes the most common genes and DNA from the rows behind it. The V and J calls and clone size come from TCRdb's table, not from the authors' own analysis. The sample table lists some 48,000 distinct CDR3 sequences, under 13% of them with a count of one. The biggest ten clones account for 20% to 25% of the sample.

Cut back by 2 bases and 2 bases, the V and J ends lie 17 bases apart. CDR1 and CDR2 (SEHNR, FQNEAQ) derive from the germline V gene (reference sequence). The CDR3 has 17 amino acids, counting the end cysteine and phenylalanine. The CDR3 DNA has 51 bases and is translated from base 1. This sample is part of a study of neurological immune-mediated disorders (dated by TCRdb to between 2017 and 2020). About the investigation overall: Using UMI-based sequencing, the study compared peripheral blood TCR-beta repertoires from patients with HTLV-I-associated myelopathy (HAM/TSP), patients with multiple sclerosis, and healthy controls. The cohort included about 70 subjects: about 14 with HAM/TSP, some 35 with multiple sclerosis, and around 20 healthy controls. The approximately 110 TCR-beta libraries included longitudinal samples, technical triplicates and paired sorted CD4+ and CD8+ T-cell subsets alongside PBMC samples.

For the unsorted PBMC libraries, 2 million PBMCs were stored in RNAlater at -80 degrees C until RNA extraction and were used to generate the libraries. Peripheral blood was subjected to Ficoll-Hypaque density gradient centrifugation to isolate PBMCs, which were then cryopreserved in liquid nitrogen. Study-wide findings and limitations: TCR clonal expansion was greatest in HAM/TSP patients and smallest in MS patients, who ranked below even healthy controls. No identical CDR3 amino acid sequences were shared among expanded clones across subjects, suggesting private TCR-beta repertoires in all groups.

The receptor was derived from a woman aged 35 to 49 with HTLV-1-associated myelopathy (HAM/TSP). Recombination connected TRBV7-9 to TRBJ2-3; the D gene identity is not certain. The specimen was PBMCs. The CDR3 is CASSLISRAALTDTQYF. Here is the DNA: TGTGCCAGCAGCTTAATAAGTCGGGCAGCTCTCACAGATACGCAGTATTTT.